This TCR beta chain was captured in a study of T cells in Graves' hyperthyroidism and ophthalmopathy. Findings of the study overall: Stable hyperthyroidism and ophthalmopathy were separated using 13 V-J signatures. The majority of expanded thyroid clonotypes above 0.001 also appeared in blood. Onset of ophthalmopathy came a median roughly 6.9 months after the model predicted it.

Patients affected by ophthalmopathy presented a Clinical Activity Score of at least 3, a NOSPECS grade of at least 4, and disease duration below 3 months. From germline, CDR1 is SGHTA and CDR2 FQGNSA. CDR3 length: 15 residues. Trimming removed 2 bases from V and 7 bases from J; junction bases left unmatched: 5. Comments on this clonotype: What it recognizes is unknown.

There were TCR beta CDR3 regions amplified from RNA transcripts. The HTBI primer set served for first-round RT-PCR of the TCR CDR3. Via MiXCR, TCRdb re-called the multiplex PCR reads, giving one row per CDR3 protein. The sample gives fewer than 750,000 distinct CDR3 sequences, roughly 15% of which show up once; approximately 12% is in the top ten. This TCR derives from a woman aged 45-65 years with Graves' ophthalmopathy. The V and J genes are TRBV7-2 and TRBJ2-2, with TRBD2 matching 9 bases. Sequencing was done on a sample of blood. CDR3 nucleotides: TGTGCCAGCAGCTTACGGCTAGCGGGACTCGGGGAGCTGTTTTTT. This codes for CASSLRLAGLGELFF.